The subject of this entry is one T cell receptor (beta chain). Its antigen is unidentified. The data derive from a study of cytotoxic CD8 clonotypes in ibrutinib-treated CLL. Study information: Sequenced samples delivered averages of roughly 260,000 productive templates and 87,000 or so productive rearrangements.

The ends lost 5 bases at V and 7 bases at J; junction bases unmatched: 7. Germline V gene data show CDR1 as MNHEY and CDR2 as SMNVEV (reference sequence). This CDR3 contains 14 residues. Deep sequencing aimed at 1 in 200,000 to 1 in 1 million T cells' resolution. The table came from immunoSEQ multiplex PCR; TCRdb's copy has only in-frame clones and leaves some out. This sample carries 140,000 to 150,000 clones, roughly 76% of them seen once, and the ten largest clones take 5% to 5.5%. Study outcomes and limitations: Relative to age-matched healthy donors, clonality at baseline was higher, and it tracked circulating CD8+ T-cell counts.

The specimen comprised PBMCs, sampled after 24 months of ibrutinib treatment. V usage is TRBV27 and J usage is TRBJ1-5; TRBD1 aligns across 8 bases. The sequence was collected from a human donor with chronic lymphocytic leukemia. CDR3 sequence: CASSPGQGGQPQHF. Written as DNA, the CDR3 is TGTGCCAGCAGTCCCGGACAGGGTGGGCAGCCCCAGCATTTT.